What follows describes a single TCR beta chain. This sample is part of a study of blood T cell repertoires in COVID-19. Study as a whole: The cDNA or gDNA used as material had been derived from T cells, B-cell-depleted T cells, or PBMCs.

The CDR3 is made up of 17 amino acids. The germline V and J ends were trimmed by 5 bases and 3 bases, with 22 bases remaining between them. In germline, CDR1 is SGHTA, CDR2 FQGNSA. The authors' processing: Amplification with reference gene primers provided the estimates of nucleated cell counts. Assay: immunoSEQ multiplex PCR; the TCRdb copy retains only in-frame clones and omits some. V and J calls and clone size are those listed in that table; D and trimming were worked out from the DNA. Here the sample spans approximately 94,000 clones, approximately 90% being singletons. What was sequenced was peripheral blood. The rearrangement links TRBV7-2 to TRBJ1-1; no firm D call. This sequence was found in a man aged 45-60 years with active COVID-19. The CDR3 region has the DNA TGTGCCAGCAGCGCAACCCGAGACGCGGGGTCGGACACTGAAGCTTTCTTT. Its translation is CASSATRDAGSDTEAFF.